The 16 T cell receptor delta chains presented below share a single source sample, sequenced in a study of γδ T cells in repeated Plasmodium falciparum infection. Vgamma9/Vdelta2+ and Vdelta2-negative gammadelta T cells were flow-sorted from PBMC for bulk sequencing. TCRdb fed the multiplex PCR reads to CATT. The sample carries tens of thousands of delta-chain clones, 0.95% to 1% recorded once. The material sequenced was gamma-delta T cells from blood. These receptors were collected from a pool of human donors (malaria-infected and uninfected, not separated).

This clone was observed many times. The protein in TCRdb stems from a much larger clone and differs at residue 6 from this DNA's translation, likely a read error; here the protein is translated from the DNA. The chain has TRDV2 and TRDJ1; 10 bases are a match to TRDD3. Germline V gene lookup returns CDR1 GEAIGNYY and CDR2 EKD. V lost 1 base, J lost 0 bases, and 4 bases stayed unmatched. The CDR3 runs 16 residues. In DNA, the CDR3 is TGTGCCTGTGACACGACGGGGGATACGGACACCGATAAACTCATCTTT. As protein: CACDTTGDTDTDKLIF.

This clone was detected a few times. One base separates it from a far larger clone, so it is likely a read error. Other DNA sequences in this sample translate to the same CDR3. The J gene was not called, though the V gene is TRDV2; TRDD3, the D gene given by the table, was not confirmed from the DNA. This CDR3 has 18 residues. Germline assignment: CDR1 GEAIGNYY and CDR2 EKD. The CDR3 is CACDTVGSKVKGTDKLIF. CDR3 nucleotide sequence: TGTGCCTGTGACACCGTGGGGAGTAAAGTAAAGGGCACCGATAAACTCATTTTT.

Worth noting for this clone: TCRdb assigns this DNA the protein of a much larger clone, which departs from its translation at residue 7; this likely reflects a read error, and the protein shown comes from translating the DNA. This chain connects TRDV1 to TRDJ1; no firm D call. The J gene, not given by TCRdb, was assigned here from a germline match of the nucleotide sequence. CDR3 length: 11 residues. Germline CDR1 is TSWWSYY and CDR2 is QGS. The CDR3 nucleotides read TGTGCTCTTTCGTACACCTATAAACTCATCTTT. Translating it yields CALSYTYKLIF.

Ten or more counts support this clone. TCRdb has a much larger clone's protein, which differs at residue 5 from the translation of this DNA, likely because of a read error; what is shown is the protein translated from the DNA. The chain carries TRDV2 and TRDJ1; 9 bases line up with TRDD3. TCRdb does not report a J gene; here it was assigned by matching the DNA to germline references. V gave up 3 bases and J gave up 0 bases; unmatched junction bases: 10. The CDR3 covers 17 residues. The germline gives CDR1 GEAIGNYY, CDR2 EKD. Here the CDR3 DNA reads TGTGCCTGTGACGCCAGGCAACTGGGGGAATACACCGATAAACTCATCTTT. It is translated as CACDARQLGEYTDKLIF.

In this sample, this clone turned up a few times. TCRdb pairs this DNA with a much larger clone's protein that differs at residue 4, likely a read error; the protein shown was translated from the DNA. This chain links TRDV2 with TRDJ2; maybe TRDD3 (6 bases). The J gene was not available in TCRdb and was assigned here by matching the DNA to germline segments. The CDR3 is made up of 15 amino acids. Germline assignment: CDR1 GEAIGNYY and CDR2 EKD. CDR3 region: CACATVGGRTAQLFF. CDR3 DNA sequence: TGTGCCTGTGCCACCGTAGGGGGACGGACAGCACAACTCTTCTTT.

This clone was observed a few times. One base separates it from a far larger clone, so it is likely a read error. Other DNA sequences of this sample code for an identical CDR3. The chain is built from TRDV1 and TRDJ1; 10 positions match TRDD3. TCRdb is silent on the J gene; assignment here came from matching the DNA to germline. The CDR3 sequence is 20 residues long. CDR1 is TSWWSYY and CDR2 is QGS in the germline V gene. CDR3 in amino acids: CALGAFRRDWGIPSTDKLIF. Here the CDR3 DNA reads TGTGCTCTCGGGGCTTTCCGGCGGGACTGGGGGATTCCAAGCACCGATAAACTCATCTTT.

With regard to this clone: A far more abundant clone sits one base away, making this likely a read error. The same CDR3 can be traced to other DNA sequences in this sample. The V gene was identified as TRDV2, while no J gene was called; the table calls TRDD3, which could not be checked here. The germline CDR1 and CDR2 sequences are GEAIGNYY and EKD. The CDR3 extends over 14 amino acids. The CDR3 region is CACDTGLGADKLIF. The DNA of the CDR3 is TGTGCCTGTGACACCGGACTGGGGGCCGATAAACTCATCTTC.

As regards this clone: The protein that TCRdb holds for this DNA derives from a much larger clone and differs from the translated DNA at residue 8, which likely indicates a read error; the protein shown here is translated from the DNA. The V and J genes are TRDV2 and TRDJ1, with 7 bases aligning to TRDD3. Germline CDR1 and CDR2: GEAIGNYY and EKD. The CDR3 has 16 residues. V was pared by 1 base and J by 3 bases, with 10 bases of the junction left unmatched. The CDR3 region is CACDTWGKEVADKLIF. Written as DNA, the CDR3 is TGTGCCTGTGACACATGGGGGAAGGAGGTGGCCGATAAACTCATCTTT.

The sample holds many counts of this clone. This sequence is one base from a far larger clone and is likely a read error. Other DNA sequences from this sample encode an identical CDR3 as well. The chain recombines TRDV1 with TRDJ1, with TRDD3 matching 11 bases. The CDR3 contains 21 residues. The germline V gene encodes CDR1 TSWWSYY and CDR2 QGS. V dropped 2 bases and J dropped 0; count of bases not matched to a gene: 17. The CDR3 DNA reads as TGTGCTCTTGGGGAATTAGATTTCTTTCTGGGGGATACACTGTACACCGATAAACTCATCTTT. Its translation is CALGELDFFLGDTLYTDKLIF.

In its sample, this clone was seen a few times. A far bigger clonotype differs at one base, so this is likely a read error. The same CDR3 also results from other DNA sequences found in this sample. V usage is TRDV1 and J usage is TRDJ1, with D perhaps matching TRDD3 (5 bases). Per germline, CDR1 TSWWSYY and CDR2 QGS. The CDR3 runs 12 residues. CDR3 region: CALGEQPDKLIF. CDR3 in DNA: TGTGCCCTTGGGGAACAACCCGATAAACTCATCTTT.

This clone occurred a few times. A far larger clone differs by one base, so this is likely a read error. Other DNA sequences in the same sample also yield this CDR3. CDR3 bases: TGTGCTCTTGGGGAATCTACCTTCCCCCTTCCACAGTTGTACTGCTGTAAACTCATCTTT. Protein: CALGESTFPLPQLYCCKLIF. The chain joins TRDV1 to TRDJ1, with TRDD2 as a possible D gene (6 bases). TCRdb lists no J gene, so it was determined here by aligning the DNA to germline. V lost 2 bases and J 7 bases, leaving 32 bases between the germline ends. CDR3 size: 20 residues. Looked up from germline, CDR1 is TSWWSYY and CDR2 is QGS.

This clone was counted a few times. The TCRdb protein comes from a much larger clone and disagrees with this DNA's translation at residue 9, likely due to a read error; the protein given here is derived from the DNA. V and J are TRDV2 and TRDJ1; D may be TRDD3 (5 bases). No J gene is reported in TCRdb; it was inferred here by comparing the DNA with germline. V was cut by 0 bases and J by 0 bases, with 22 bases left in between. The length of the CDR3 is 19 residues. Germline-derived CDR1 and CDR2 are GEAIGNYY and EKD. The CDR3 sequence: CACDTHVVRDPPYTDKLIF. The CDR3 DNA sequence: TGTGCCTGTGACACCCATGTGGTGAGGGATCCCCCGTACACCGATAAACTCATCTTT.

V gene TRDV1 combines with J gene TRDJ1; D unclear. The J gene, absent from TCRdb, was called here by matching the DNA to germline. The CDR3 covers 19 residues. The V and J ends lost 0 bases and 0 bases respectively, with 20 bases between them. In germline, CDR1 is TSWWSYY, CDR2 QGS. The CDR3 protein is CALGELKVQLPRYTDKLIF. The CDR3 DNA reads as TGTGCTCTTGGGGAACTCAAGGTACAGCTCCCGCGGTACACCGATAAACTCATCTTT.

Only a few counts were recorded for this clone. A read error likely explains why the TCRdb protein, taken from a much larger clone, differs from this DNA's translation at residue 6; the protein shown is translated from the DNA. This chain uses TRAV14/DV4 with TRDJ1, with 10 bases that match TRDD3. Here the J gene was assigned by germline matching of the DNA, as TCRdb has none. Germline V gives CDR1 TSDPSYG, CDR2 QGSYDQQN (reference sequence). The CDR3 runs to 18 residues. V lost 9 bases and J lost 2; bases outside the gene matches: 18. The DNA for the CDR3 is TGTGCAATCATACACCCACGTTTTGGGGGGATACGTACCGATAAACTCATCTTT. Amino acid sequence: CAIIHPRFGGIRTDKLIF.

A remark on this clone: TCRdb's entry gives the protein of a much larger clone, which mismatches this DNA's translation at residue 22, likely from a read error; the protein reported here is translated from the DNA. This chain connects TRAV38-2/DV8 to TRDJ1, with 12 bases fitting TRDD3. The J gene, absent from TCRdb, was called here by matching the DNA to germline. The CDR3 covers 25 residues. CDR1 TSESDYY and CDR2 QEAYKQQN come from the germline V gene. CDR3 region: CAYRSVNFVKGDLLGDTGNTDELIF. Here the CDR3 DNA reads TGTGCTTATAGGAGCGTTAACTTCGTCAAAGGCGACCTCCTGGGGGATACGGGGAACACCGATGAACTCATCTTT.

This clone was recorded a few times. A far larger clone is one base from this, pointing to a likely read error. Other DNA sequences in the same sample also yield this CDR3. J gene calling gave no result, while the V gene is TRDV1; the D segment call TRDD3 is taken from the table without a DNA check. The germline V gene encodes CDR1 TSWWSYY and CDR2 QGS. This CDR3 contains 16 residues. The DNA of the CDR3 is TGTGCTCTTGGGGAACTACGCCCTGGGGGCCCCGATAAGCTCATCTTT. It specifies CALGELRPGGPDKLIF.